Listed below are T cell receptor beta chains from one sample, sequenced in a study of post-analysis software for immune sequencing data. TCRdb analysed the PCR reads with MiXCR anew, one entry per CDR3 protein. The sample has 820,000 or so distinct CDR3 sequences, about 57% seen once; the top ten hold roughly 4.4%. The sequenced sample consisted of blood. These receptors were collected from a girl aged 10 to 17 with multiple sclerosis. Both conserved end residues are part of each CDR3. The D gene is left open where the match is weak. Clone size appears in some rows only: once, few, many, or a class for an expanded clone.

CDR3aa: CSAPSLGQRNGYTF
CDR3nt: TGCAGTGCCCCATCACTGGGGCAGAGGAATGGCTACACCTTC
j_gene: TRBJ1-2
v_gene: TRBV20-1
abundance: NA
d_gene: NA

CDR3aa: CAISGGQTQYF
CDR3nt: TGTGCCATCAGTGGGGGACAGACCCAGTACTTC
j_gene: TRBJ2-5
v_gene: TRBV10-3
abundance: NA
d_gene: NA

CDR3aa: CSAPKRGTKNIQYF
CDR3nt: TGCAGTGCCCCCAAAAGGGGGACCAAAAACATTCAGTACTTC
j_gene: TRBJ2-4
v_gene: TRBV20-1
abundance: NA
d_gene: NA

CDR3aa: CASRPRGSQKTNTQYF
CDR3nt: TGTGCCAGCAGACCCCGGGGTAGCCAGAAGACTAATACGCAGTATTTT
j_gene: TRBJ2-3
v_gene: TRBV6-5
abundance: NA
d_gene: NA

CDR3aa: CASSEKTVNTEAFF
CDR3nt: TGTGCCAGCAGTGAGAAGACGGTGAACACTGAAGCTTTCTTT
j_gene: TRBJ1-1
v_gene: TRBV6-1
abundance: NA
d_gene: NA

CDR3aa: CATRDAGTNEQFF
CDR3nt: TGTGCCACCAGGGATGCCGGCACCAATGAGCAGTTCTTC
j_gene: TRBJ2-1
v_gene: TRBV24-1
abundance: few
d_gene: NA

CDR3aa: CSARNRGGNQPQHF
CDR3nt: TGCAGTGCTAGAAACAGGGGGGGCAATCAGCCCCAGCATTTT
j_gene: TRBJ1-5
v_gene: TRBV20-1
abundance: NA
d_gene: TRBD1

CDR3aa: CASSRQYGYEQYF
CDR3nt: TGTGCCAGCAGCAGACAGTATGGCTACGAGCAGTACTTC
j_gene: TRBJ2-7
v_gene: TRBV13
abundance: few
d_gene: NA

CDR3aa: CSASETGLPDTQYF
CDR3nt: TGCAGTGCTAGTGAGACAGGGTTACCAGATACGCAGTATTTT
j_gene: TRBJ2-3
v_gene: TRBV20-1
abundance: NA
d_gene: TRBD1

CDR3aa: CASSLELDRQETQYF
CDR3nt: TGTGCCAGCAGCTTAGAATTGGACAGGCAAGAGACCCAGTACTTC
j_gene: TRBJ2-5
v_gene: TRBV7-7
abundance: few
d_gene: TRBD1

CDR3aa: CAISELVGNYEQYF
CDR3nt: TGTGCCATCAGTGAGTTGGTCGGTAACTACGAGCAGTACTTC
j_gene: TRBJ2-7
v_gene: TRBV10-3
abundance: few
d_gene: NA

CDR3aa: CASSFSGGANNEQFF
CDR3nt: TGTGCCAGCAGCTTTAGCGGGGGGGCGAACAATGAGCAGTTCTTC
j_gene: TRBJ2-1
v_gene: TRBV5-5
abundance: NA
d_gene: TRBD2

CDR3aa: CAIRDPGQGADEQYF
CDR3nt: TGTGCCATCAGGGATCCGGGACAGGGGGCGGATGAGCAGTACTTC
j_gene: TRBJ2-4
v_gene: TRBV10-3
abundance: once
d_gene: TRBD1

CDR3aa: CSARRGATYNEQFF
CDR3nt: TGCAGTGCCCGACGGGGCGCGACCTACAATGAGCAGTTCTTC
j_gene: TRBJ2-1
v_gene: TRBV20-1
abundance: NA
d_gene: NA

CDR3aa: CASSRDVRELDQETQYF
CDR3nt: TGTGCCAGCAGCCGAGATGTCCGGGAGCTCGACCAAGAGACCCAGTACTTC
j_gene: TRBJ2-5
v_gene: TRBV14
abundance: NA
d_gene: NA

CDR3aa: CASRDTCYEQYF
CDR3nt: TGTGCCAGCAGGGACACCTGCTACGAGCAGTACTTC
j_gene: TRBJ2-7
v_gene: TRBV25-1
abundance: NA
d_gene: NA

CDR3aa: CAWSIDRGYEQYF
CDR3nt: TGTGCCTGGAGTATCGACAGGGGCTACGAGCAGTACTTC
j_gene: TRBJ2-7
v_gene: TRBV30
abundance: NA
d_gene: TRBD1

CDR3aa: CSASPHTEAFF
CDR3nt: TGCAGTGCATCCCCTCACACTGAAGCTTTCTTT
j_gene: TRBJ1-1
v_gene: TRBV20-1
abundance: NA
d_gene: NA

CDR3aa: CASSLRGGVEQFF
CDR3nt: TGTGCCAGCAGCTTACGCGGGGGGGTTGAGCAGTTCTTC
j_gene: TRBJ2-1
v_gene: TRBV7-7
abundance: NA
d_gene: TRBD2

CDR3aa: CASSPVAWAALSTDTQYF
CDR3nt: TGCGCCAGCAGCCCGGTGGCCTGGGCAGCCCTTAGCACAGATACGCAGTATTTT
j_gene: TRBJ2-3
v_gene: TRBV4-1
abundance: NA
d_gene: NA

CDR3aa: CASSYRSGHNNEQFF
CDR3nt: TGTGCCAGCAGTTATCGGTCGGGCCACAACAATGAGCAGTTCTTC
j_gene: TRBJ2-1
v_gene: TRBV27
abundance: NA
d_gene: NA

CDR3aa: CASSLEGGSTEAFF
CDR3nt: TGTGCCAGCAGTCTCGAGGGAGGAAGCACTGAAGCTTTCTTT
j_gene: TRBJ1-1
v_gene: TRBV12-3/TRBV12-4
abundance: NA
d_gene: NA